The TCR beta chain described here comes from a study of blood T cell repertoires in COVID-19. Participants were placed into cohorts based on the clinical history they reported. The recovered donors of Cohort 3 showed two negative PCRs, clearance, or symptom resolution. In the authors' workflow: Amplification of reference gene primers provided the estimated nucleated cell counts. Assay: immunoSEQ multiplex PCR; the TCRdb copy retains only in-frame clones and omits some. V, J and clone size derive from that table, while D and trimming were established from the DNA sequence. Of hundreds of thousands of clones in the sample, 85% to 90% were seen once. CDR3 size: 13 residues. Germline loops: CDR1 SGHTA, CDR2 FQGNSA. The V end was cut by 5 bases, the J end by 5 bases, with 10 bases between.

The chain has TRBV7-2 and TRBJ2-1; D ambiguous. The TCR originated in a woman aged 25 to 39 who had recovered from COVID-19. Sequencing used PBMCs or T cells enriched from blood (not recorded which). CDR3 bases: TGTGCCAGCAGCGTTACTCGAAACAATGAGCAGTTCTTC. It codes for CASSVTRNNEQFF.